The 9 T cell receptor beta chains given below trace back to one sample, sequenced in a study of early T cells in non-severe SARS-CoV-2 infection. MiXCR, run by TCRdb on the 5' RACE reads, gives a single entry per CDR3 protein. The sample includes around 40,000 distinct CDR3 sequences, 5.5% to 7% of them seen just once. What was sequenced was whole blood. These receptors all come from an adult who was a healthcare worker with PCR-confirmed SARS-CoV-2 infection or an uninfected control (not recorded which).

The V and J genes are TRBV3-1 and TRBJ1-1; a possible D gene is TRBD1 (6 bases). The CDR3 loop spans 15 amino acids. CDR1 and CDR2 (germline): LGHDT, YNNKEL (reference sequence). V was clipped by 1 base and J by 4 bases, with 13 bases between them. The CDR3 DNA reads as TGTGCCAGCAGCCAAGGGGGGCCAGGTGGCACTGAAGCTTTCTTT. Residues: CASSQGGPGGTEAFF.

This clonotype has only a few counts. This chain connects TRBV5-1 to TRBJ2-1; tentative D call: TRBD2 (8 bases). Germline V gene lookup returns CDR1 SGHRS and CDR2 YFSETQ. The V and J ends lost 0 bases and 10 bases respectively, with 14 bases between them. The CDR3 contains 14 residues. CDR3 protein: CASSLGVAGQEQFF. CDR3 bases: TGCGCCAGCAGCTTGGGAGTAGCGGGACAGGAGCAGTTCTTC.

This clonotype was seen repeatedly, ten times or more. The chain carries TRBV24-1 and TRBJ2-7; 7 bases agree with TRBD2. CDR1 KGHDR and CDR2 SFDVKD come from the germline V gene. This CDR3 spans 13 amino acids. The V segment lost 7 bases and the J segment 2 bases; nucleotides outside the gene matches: 4. The DNA for the CDR3 is TGTGCCACCAGACCCGGGAGGACCTACGAGCAGTACTTC. Translating it yields CATRPGRTYEQYF.

V usage is TRBV10-2 and J usage is TRBJ2-7; 7 bases are shared with TRBD2. The CDR3 runs to 13 residues. In germline, CDR1 is WSHSY, CDR2 SAAADI. The ends lost 8 bases at V and 4 bases at J; junction bases unmatched: 8. The CDR3 loop is CASFGGRGYEQYF. The CDR3 DNA sequence: TGCGCCAGCTTTGGAGGGAGGGGATACGAGCAGTACTTC.

This clonotype appeared many times. The rearrangement joins TRBV7-2 to TRBJ1-5, with 7 bases that match TRBD1. CDR3 length equals 16 residues. The germline V gene encodes CDR1 SGHTA and CDR2 FQGNSA. V was clipped by 5 bases and J by 6 bases; unmatched bases: 13. The DNA of the CDR3 is TGTGCCAGCAGCGTCTATCACAGGGGAAGTAGTCAGCCCCAGCATTTT. Translated, it gives CASSVYHRGSSQPQHF.

The sample holds many counts of this clonotype. V usage is TRBV28 and J usage is TRBJ1-6; 8 bases map to TRBD1. The CDR3 length is 14 residues. The ends lost 6 bases at V and 10 bases at J; junction bases unmatched: 8. Germline V gene lookup returns CDR1 MDHEN and CDR2 SYDVKM. The CDR3 protein is CASSLGQGGSPLHF. The CDR3, as DNA: TGTGCCAGCAGCCTAGGACAGGGTGGATCACCCCTCCACTTT.

In its sample, this clonotype was seen many times. The chain has TRBV14 and TRBJ2-3; D not resolved. CDR3 size: 12 residues. Germline V gene data show CDR1 as SGHDN and CDR2 as FVKESK. V lost 0 bases and J 6 bases, leaving 4 bases between the germline ends. The CDR3 sequence is CASSQDMDTQYF. The CDR3 coding sequence is TGTGCCAGCAGCCAAGATATGGATACGCAGTATTTT.

This clonotype was counted many times. Lacking the conserved final phenylalanine or tryptophan, this CDR3 likely reflects a read error. The chain is built from TRBV5-5 and TRBJ2-7, with a possible D match to TRBD2 (6 bases). CDR3 length: 14 residues. Trimming removed 1 base from V and 2 bases from J, with 10 bases in between. Germline CDR1 reads SGHKS; CDR2 reads YYEKEE (reference sequence). The CDR3 here is CASSLRGTPYEQYL. The CDR3 nucleotides are TGTGCCAGCAGCTTGCGCGGGACCCCCTACGAGCAGTACCTC.

In its sample, this clonotype was seen many times. The chain recombines TRBV27 with TRBJ2-7; TRBD2 agrees at 8 bases. This CDR3 spans 14 amino acids. Unmatched junction bases numbered 9, after V lost 7 bases and J lost 4 bases. Germline V CDR1 and CDR2: MNHEY, SMNVEV (reference sequence). This CDR3 is CASKYGRAGYEQYF. CDR3 DNA sequence: TGTGCCAGCAAATACGGGAGGGCCGGTTACGAGCAGTACTTC.